This TCR beta chain was identified during a study of Ad26.COV2.S vaccination and SARS-CoV-2 variants (dated by TCRdb to about 2021). As for the study more broadly: Donors in the vaccine arm were drawn from COV1001, a phase I-IIa trial of Ad26.COV2.S in healthy adults that was multicentre, randomized, double-blind and placebo-controlled. Dosing of Ad26.COV2.S was intramuscular, at either 5x10^10 or 1x10^11 viral particles, delivered as one shot or as two shots spaced 56 days apart. Sequencing of the TCRbeta repertoire served to evaluate the specificity and breadth of SARS-CoV-2-reactive T cell receptors following Ad26.COV2.S vaccination. The TCR-sequenced set comprised around 30 samples: 19 Ad26.COV2.S vaccine recipients, 5 placebo recipients and 8 SARS-CoV-2 convalescent individuals. Participants in the trial were split at random into five groups of five each, receiving low-dose or high-dose Ad26.COV2.S once or twice, or else placebo on both occasions. Blinding of investigators to trial group allocation was maintained during experiments and outcome assessment. What the study reported, not specific to this receptor: According to the authors, total T cell responses may have been underestimated by the TCR breadth and depth analyses. Comparing responses between vaccine doses or regimens was not something the study was powered to do. Non-spike TCR breadth was comparable between vaccine and placebo recipients, consistent with the vaccine containing only spike. Spike-specific TCR breadth was higher in Ad26.COV2.S recipients than in placebo recipients (P = 0.0014). After vaccination, substantial breadth of spike-specific CD8+ and CD4+ T cell responses was reported.

The immunoSEQ Assay was the method used to sequence TCRbeta CDR3 regions. After extraction, genomic DNA underwent amplification by bias-controlled multiplex PCR, followed by high-throughput sequencing. On the authors' methods: To quantify the absolute abundance of every unique TCRbeta CDR3 region, sequences were collapsed and filtered. T cell fraction was estimated by normalizing TCRbeta template counts to usable DNA, with usable DNA measured through amplification of reference genes found in all nucleated cells. Repertoire TCRs were annotated as SARS-CoV-2-specific when V gene, CDR3 amino acid sequence and J gene were exactly matched to a known reactive TCR set. The reference SARS-CoV-2 TCR set was obtained from MIRA and was filtered for enrichment in COVID-19-positive ImmuneCODE repertoires, whereby public or cross-reactive TCRs were removed. Using the MIRA antigens, annotated TCRs were further analysed by specific ORF or by position within an ORF. Breadth was defined as annotated unique rearrangements over total unique productive rearrangements; depth was the summed frequency of those rearrangements. Two-sided Wilcoxon rank-sum tests were applied when comparing TCR breadth between groups. This is the immuneACCESS table as TCRdb keeps it, with only in-frame sequences that have V and J called. A part of the clones is gone; compared with another copy, unresolved V genes explain less than half, and the rest is unexplained. Clone size and V and J calls were adopted from that table, with D and trimming inferred from the DNA. The sample records about 400,000 clones, around 89% of which are singletons. The top ten clonotypes cover under 2% of the sample.

The CDR3 runs 11 amino acids, cysteine and phenylalanine included. Only the CDR3 DNA stays, 33 bases, in frame from base 1. The germline V gene gives CDR1 as MNHNS and CDR2 as SASEGT. V drops 3 bases and J drops 9 bases, leaving 8 bases in between. Points on this clone: The specificity of this receptor is unknown. Base qualities are not recorded, but no much larger clone differs from it by a single base.

The treatment or condition label, as the study defines it: 19 received Ad26.COV2.S at low or high dose, single or two shots; 5 received placebo; per-sample allocation not given. Repertoires of vaccine and placebo recipients were sequenced from samples collected on day 63 after the first injection. In Cohort 1b, about 25 adults aged 18-55 years were enrolled at a single site in Boston, USA, between 29 July and 7 August 2020. Ad26.COV2.S was a replication-incompetent adenovirus type 26 vector that expressed a prefusion-stabilized SARS-CoV-2 spike protein derived from the original Wuhan strain. The receptor chain draws on TRBV6-1 and TRBJ1-2, with the D gene uncertain. This TCR derives from a person between 18 and 65 years old who received the Ad26.COV2.S COVID-19 vaccine or a placebo. The sample in question was peripheral blood, obtained in a trial of Ad26.COV2.S vaccine versus placebo. The CDR3 protein: CASSDRSSYTF. The sequenced DNA: TGTGCCAGCAGTGACCGGTCCAGCTACACCTTC.